This TCR beta chain was captured in a study of control samples from healthy donors and cancer patients. Produced via immunoSEQ multiplex PCR; TCRdb's table is partial and in-frame only. The sample shows 190,000 or so clones, over 80% of them seen only once. Looked up from germline, CDR1 is SNHLY and CDR2 is FYNNEI. The CDR3 runs 15 residues. Trimming stripped 5 bases from V and 4 bases from J, with 17 bases between. The sample consisted of blood. This receptor was obtained from a man in his late teens or twenties in good health. This sequence joins TRBV2 and TRBJ1-1; D ambiguous. CDR3 sequence (DNA): TGTGCCAGCAGTCCTACGGGAGAGGCGAGCACTGAAGCTTTCTTT. Translating it yields CASSPTGEASTEAFF. The full variable domain, in which reference TRBV2 and TRBJ1-1 provide the parts outside the CDR3, is EPEVTQTPSHQVTQMGQEVILRCVPISNHLYFYWYRQILGQKVEFLVSFYNNEISEKSEIFDDQFSVERPDGSNFTLKIRSTKLEDSAMYFCASSPTGEASTEAFFGQGTRLTVV.